Here is one T cell receptor (beta chain) with its context. The antigen is not known. This sample was taken from a study of OX40 agonist ivuxolimab in advanced cancers. On the study more broadly: Ivuxolimab, an antibody acting as an agonist of OX40 (CD134), was used to treat patients. Those enrolled were 82.7% male, with a mean age of roughly 60 years and ages from roughly 20 to 90. General study findings and limits: Also present in some nonresponders was a low level of normalized T-cell clonal expansion.

Some clones are missing from TCRdb's copy, which holds only in-frame ones; the method was immunoSEQ multiplex PCR. The table has 85,000 to 95,000 clones, roughly 89% seen once; the top ten hold about 0.3%. Germline V CDR1 and CDR2: KGHSH, LQKENI. Unmatched junction bases numbered 7, after V lost 5 bases and J lost 8 bases. The CDR3 loop spans 14 amino acids. Sample: CD4+ or CD8+ T cells sorted from blood, taken in a trial of the OX40 agonist ivuxolimab. The rearrangement uses TRBV18 and TRBJ1-4; 8 bases align to TRBD1. This TCR was sampled from an adult with an advanced solid tumor such as melanoma, head and neck, liver or kidney cancer. The CDR3 DNA is TGTGCCAGCTCATCGACAGGGGAAGCCGAAAAACTGTTTTTT. Amino acids: CASSSTGEAEKLFF.